This TCR beta chain was found in a study of blood T cell repertoires in COVID-19. Across the whole study: T cells, B-cell-depleted T cells, or PBMCs provided the cDNA or gDNA that served as material.

Authors' analysis steps: Amplification from reference gene primers served as the basis for estimated nucleated cell counts. The repertoire was sequenced with immunoSEQ multiplex PCR; TCRdb's copy has only in-frame clones and lacks some. That table supplies the V and J calls and clone size; D and trimming were determined from the DNA. The sample lists approximately 530,000 clones, approximately 88% occurring once. The CDR3 covers 15 residues. Trimming removed 4 bases at V and 6 bases at J, with 16 bases between. Germline values: CDR1 SGHAT, CDR2 FQNNGV. Seattle researchers signed up patients amid active infection and tracked them longitudinally.

The clonotype originates from a woman in her forties or fifties with COVID-19, enrolled during active disease. The rearrangement uses TRBV11-2 and TRBJ2-4; TRBD2 is a possible D gene (6 bases). Sequenced: peripheral blood. CDR3 in amino acids: CASSSRGYGGNIQYF. For the CDR3, the DNA is TGTGCCAGCAGCTCCCGGGGGTATGGAGGAAACATTCAGTACTTC.